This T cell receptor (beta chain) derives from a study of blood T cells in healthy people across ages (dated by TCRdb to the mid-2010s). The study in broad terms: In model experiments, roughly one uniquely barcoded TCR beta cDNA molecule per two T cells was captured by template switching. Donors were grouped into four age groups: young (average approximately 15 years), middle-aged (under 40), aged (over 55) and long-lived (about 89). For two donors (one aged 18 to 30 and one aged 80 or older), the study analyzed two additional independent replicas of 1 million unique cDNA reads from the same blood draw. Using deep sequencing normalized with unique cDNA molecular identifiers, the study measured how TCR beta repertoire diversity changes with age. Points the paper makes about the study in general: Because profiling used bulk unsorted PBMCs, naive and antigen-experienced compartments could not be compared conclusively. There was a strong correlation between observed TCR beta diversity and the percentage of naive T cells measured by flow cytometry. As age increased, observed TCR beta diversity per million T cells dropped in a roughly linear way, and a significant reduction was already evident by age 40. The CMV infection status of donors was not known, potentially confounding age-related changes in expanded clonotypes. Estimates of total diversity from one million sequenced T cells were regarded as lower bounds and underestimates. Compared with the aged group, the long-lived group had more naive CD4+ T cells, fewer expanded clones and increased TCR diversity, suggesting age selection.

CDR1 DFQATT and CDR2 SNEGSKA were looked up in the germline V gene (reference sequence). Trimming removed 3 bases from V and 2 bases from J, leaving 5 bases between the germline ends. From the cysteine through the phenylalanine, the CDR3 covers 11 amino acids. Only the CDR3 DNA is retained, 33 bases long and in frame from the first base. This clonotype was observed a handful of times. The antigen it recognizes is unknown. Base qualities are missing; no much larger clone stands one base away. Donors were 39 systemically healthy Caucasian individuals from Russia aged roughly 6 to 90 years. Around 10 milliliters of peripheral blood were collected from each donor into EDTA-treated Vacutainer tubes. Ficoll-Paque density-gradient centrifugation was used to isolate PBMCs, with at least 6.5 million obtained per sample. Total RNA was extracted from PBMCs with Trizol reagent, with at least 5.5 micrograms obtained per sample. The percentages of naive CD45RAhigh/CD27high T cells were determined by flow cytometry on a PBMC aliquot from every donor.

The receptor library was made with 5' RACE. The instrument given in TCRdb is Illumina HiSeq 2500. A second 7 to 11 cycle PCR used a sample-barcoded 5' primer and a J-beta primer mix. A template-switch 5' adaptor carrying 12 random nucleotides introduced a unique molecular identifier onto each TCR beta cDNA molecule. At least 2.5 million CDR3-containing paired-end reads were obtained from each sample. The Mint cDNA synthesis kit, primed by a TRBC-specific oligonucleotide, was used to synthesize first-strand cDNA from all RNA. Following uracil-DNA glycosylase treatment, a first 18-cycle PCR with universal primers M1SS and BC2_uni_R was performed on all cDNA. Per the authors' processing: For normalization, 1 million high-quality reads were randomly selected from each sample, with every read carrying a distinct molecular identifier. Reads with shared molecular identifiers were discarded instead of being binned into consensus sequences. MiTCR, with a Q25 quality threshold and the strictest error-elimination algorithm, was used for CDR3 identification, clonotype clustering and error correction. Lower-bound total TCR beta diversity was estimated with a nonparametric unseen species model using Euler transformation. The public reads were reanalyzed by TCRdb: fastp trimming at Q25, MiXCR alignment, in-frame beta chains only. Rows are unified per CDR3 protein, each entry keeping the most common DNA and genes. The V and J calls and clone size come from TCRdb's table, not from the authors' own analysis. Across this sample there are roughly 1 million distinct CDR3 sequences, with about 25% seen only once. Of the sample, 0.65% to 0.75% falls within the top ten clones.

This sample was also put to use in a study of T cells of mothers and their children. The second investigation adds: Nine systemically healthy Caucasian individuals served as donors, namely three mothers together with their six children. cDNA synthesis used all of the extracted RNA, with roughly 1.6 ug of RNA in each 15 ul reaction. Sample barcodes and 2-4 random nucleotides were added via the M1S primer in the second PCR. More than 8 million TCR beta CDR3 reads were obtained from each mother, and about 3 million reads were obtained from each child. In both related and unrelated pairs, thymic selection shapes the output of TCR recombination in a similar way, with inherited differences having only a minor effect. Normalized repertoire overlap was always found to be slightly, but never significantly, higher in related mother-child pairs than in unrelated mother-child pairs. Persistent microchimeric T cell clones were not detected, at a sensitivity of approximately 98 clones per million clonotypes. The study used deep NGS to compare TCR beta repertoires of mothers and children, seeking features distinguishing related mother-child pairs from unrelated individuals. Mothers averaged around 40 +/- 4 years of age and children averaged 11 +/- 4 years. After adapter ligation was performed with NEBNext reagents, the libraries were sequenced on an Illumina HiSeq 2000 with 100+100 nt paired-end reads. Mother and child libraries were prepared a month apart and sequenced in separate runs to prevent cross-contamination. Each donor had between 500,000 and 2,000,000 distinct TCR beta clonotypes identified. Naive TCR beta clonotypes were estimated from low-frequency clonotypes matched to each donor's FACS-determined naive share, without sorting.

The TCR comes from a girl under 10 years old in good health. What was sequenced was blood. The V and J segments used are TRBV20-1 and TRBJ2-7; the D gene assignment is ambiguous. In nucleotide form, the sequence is TGCAGTGCTAGCGACGCCTACGAGCAGTACTTC. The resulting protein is CSASDAYEQYF.